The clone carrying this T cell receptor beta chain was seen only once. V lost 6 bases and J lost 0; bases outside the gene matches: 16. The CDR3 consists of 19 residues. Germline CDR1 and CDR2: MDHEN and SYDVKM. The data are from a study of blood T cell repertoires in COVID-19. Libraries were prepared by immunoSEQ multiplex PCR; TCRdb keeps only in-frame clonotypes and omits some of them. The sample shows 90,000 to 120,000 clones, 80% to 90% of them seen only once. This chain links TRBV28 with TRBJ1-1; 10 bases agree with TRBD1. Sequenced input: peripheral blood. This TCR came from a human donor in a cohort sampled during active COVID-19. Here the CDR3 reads CASRATGTGDQGMNTEAFF. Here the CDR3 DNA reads TGTGCCAGCAGGGCAACCGGGACAGGGGATCAGGGGATGAACACTGAAGCTTTCTTT.